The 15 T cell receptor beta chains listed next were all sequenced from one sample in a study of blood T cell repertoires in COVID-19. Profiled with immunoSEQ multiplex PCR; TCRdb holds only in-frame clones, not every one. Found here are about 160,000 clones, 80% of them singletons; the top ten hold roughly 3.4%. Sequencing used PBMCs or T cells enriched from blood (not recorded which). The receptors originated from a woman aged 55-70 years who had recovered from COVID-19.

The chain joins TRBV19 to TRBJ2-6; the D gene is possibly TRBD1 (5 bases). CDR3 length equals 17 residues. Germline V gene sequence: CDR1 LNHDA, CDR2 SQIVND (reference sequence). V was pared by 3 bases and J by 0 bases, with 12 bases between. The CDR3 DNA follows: TGTGCCAGTAGTATCGGTACAGGCCGCTCTGGGGCCAACGTCCTGACTTTC. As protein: CASSIGTGRSGANVLTF.

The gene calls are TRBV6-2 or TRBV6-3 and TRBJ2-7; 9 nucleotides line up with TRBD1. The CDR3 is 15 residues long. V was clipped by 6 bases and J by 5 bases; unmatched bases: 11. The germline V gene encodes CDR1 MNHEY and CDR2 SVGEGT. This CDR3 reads CASSLLGTGYNEQYF. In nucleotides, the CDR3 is TGTGCCAGCAGCCTTCTCGGGACAGGGTATAACGAGCAGTACTTC.

CDR3 region: CASRDNSGLQETQYF. CDR3 bases: TGTGCCAGCAGGGACAATAGCGGCTTACAAGAGACCCAGTACTTC. This chain links TRBV3-1 (or the pseudogene TRBV3-2) with TRBJ2-5; TRBD2 is a possible D gene (6 bases). CDR1 and CDR2 (germline): LGHDT, YNNKEL (reference sequence). The germline V and J ends were trimmed by 6 bases and 2 bases, with 16 bases remaining between them. The CDR3 totals 15 residues.

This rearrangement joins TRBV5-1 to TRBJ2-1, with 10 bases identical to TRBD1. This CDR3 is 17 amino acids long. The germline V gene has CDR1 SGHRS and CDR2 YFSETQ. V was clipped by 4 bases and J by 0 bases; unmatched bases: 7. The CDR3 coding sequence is TGCGCCAGCAGCCCTAGACAGGGGGCAAGCTCCTACAATGAGCAGTTCTTC. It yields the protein CASSPRQGASSYNEQFF.

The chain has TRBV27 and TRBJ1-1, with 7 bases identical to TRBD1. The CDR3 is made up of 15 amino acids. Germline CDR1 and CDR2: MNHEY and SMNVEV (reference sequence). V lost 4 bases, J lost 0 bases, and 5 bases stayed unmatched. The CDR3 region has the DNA TGTGCCAGCAGTTCTTGGACAGGCTTGAACACTGAAGCTTTCTTT. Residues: CASSSWTGLNTEAFF.

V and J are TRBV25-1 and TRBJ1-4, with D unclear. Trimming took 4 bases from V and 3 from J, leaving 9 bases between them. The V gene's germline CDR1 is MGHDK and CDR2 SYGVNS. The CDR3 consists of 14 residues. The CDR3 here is CASSARGSNEKLFF. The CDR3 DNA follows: TGTGCCAGCAGTGCCCGAGGGTCTAATGAAAAACTGTTTTTT. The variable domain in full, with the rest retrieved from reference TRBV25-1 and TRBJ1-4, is EADIYQTPRYLVIGTGKKITLECSQTMGHDKMYWYQQDPGMELHLIHYSYGVNSTEKGDLSSESTVSRIRTEHFPLTLESARPSHTSQYLCASSARGSNEKLFFGSGTQLSVL.

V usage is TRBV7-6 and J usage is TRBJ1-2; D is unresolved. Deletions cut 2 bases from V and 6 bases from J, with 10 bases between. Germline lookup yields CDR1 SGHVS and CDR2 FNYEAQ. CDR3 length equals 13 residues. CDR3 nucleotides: TGTGCCAGCAGCTTAAATATGGCAGATGGCTACACCTTC. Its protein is CASSLNMADGYTF. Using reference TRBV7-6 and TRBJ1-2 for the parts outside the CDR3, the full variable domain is GAGVSQSPRYKVTKRGQDVALRCDPISGHVSLYWYRQALGQGPEFLTYFNYEAQQDKSGLPNDRFSAERPEGSISTLTIQRTEQRDSAMYRCASSLNMADGYTFGSGTRLTVV.

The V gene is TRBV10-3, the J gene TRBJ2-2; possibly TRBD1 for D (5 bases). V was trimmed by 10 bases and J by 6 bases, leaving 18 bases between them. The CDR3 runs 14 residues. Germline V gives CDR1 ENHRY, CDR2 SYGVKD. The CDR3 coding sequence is TGTGCCAAAAAAAGTCAGGGATCGGCCGGGGAGCTGTTTTTT. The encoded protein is CAKKSQGSAGELFF.

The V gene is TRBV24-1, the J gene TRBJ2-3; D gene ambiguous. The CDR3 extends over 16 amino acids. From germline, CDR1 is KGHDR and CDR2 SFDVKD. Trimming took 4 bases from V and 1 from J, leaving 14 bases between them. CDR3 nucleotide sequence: TGTGCCACCAGTGAGTCTAACCTACCCGGCACAGATACGCAGTATTTT. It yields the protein CATSESNLPGTDTQYF.

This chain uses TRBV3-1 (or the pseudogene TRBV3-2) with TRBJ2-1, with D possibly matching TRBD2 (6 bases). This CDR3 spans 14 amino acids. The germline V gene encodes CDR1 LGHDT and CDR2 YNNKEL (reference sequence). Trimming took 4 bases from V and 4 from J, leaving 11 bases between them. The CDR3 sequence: CASSLRDFYNEQFF. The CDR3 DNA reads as TGTGCCAGCAGCCTCCGGGACTTTTACAATGAGCAGTTCTTC.

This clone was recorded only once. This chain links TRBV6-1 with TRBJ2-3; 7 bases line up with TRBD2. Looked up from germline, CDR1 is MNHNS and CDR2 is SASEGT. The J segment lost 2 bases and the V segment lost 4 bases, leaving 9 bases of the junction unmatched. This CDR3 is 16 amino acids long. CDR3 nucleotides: TGTGCCAGCAGTGCCCGGCCTAGCGGCGCCACAGATACGCAGTATTTT. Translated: CASSARPSGATDTQYF.

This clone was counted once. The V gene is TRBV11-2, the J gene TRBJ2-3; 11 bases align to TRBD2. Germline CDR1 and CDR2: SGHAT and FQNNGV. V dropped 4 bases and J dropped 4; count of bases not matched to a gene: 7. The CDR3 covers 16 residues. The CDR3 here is CASSSRTSGGPDTQYF. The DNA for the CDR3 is TGTGCCAGCAGCTCACGAACTAGCGGGGGACCAGATACGCAGTATTTT.

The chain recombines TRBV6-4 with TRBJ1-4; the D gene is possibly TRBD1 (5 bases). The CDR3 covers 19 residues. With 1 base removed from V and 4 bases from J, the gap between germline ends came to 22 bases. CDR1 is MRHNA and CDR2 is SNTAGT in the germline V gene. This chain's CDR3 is CASSDWTGTSWDVNEKLFF. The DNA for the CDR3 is TGTGCCAGCAGTGACTGGACCGGGACTTCATGGGATGTTAATGAAAAACTGTTTTTT.

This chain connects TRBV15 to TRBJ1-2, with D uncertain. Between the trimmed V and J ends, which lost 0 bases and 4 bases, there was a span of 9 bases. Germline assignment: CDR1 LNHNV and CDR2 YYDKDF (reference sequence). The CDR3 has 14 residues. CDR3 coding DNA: TGTGCCACCAGCAGAGACACAGTCAGCTATGGCTACACCTTC. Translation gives CATSRDTVSYGYTF.

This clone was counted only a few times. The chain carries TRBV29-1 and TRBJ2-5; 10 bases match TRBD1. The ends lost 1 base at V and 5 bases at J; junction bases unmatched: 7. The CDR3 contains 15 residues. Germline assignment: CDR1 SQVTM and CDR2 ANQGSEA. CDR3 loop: CSVEGGTGDLETQYF. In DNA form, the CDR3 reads TGCAGCGTTGAAGGGGGGACAGGGGATTTGGAGACCCAGTACTTC. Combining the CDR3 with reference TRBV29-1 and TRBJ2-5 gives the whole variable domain SAVISQKPSRDICQRGTSLTIQCQVDSQVTMMFWYRQQPGQSLTLIATANQGSEATYESGFVIDKFPISRPNLTFSTLTVSNMSPEDSSIYLCSVEGGTGDLETQYFGPGTRLLVL.